The 13 T cell receptor beta chains listed next were all sequenced from one sample in a study of technical replicates of blood from a handful of donors. Profiled with immunoSEQ multiplex PCR; TCRdb holds only in-frame clones, not every one. Here the sample spans about 93,000 clones, 95% being singletons. Sequencing input: T cells isolated from PBMCs. The receptors were gathered from a human donor in good health.

This rearrangement joins TRBV6-1 to TRBJ1-2; TRBD1 matches 7 bases. The CDR3 sequence is 16 residues long. Per germline, CDR1 MNHNS and CDR2 SASEGT. Trimming cost V 1 base and J 1 base; bases outside gene matches: 6. CDR3 sequence: CASSEDWGQSNYGYTF. The CDR3 DNA reads TGTGCCAGCAGTGAAGATTGGGGACAGAGTAACTATGGCTACACCTTC.

The chain is built from TRBV5-1 and TRBJ2-7, with 13 nucleotides matching TRBD2. There are 15 residues in the CDR3. The germline gives CDR1 SGHRS, CDR2 YFSETQ. V trimming: 7 bases; J trimming: 5 bases; junction bases outside the gene matches: 9. CDR3 in DNA: TGCGCCAGCGGTCGGACTAGCGGGAGTAGGGACGAGCAGTACTTC. This encodes CASGRTSGSRDEQYF.

This chain links TRBV9 with TRBJ2-7; 7 bases are shared with TRBD1. Germline-derived CDR1 and CDR2 are SGDLS and YYNGEE. This CDR3 contains 16 residues. Trimming took 0 bases from V and 3 from J; bases not matched to a gene: 9. This CDR3 reads CASSVDSRQGSYEQYF. DNA for the CDR3: TGTGCCAGCAGCGTAGATTCGAGACAGGGCAGCTACGAGCAGTACTTC.

This chain joins TRBV2 and TRBJ2-3; TRBD2 matches 13 bases. CDR1 and CDR2 from the germline V gene are SNHLY and FYNNEI. V was pared by 5 bases and J by 5 bases, with 7 bases of the junction left unmatched. The CDR3 consists of 16 residues. The CDR3 DNA reads as TGTGCCAGCAGTCTCCTGACTAGCGGGGGGCGAGATACGCAGTATTTT. Translated, it gives CASSLLTSGGRDTQYF.

Notes on this clone: One end of the junction does not line up with germline, which may come from a read error. The genes are TRBV20-1 and TRBJ1-1, with a weak D call TRBD1 (5 bases). Per germline, CDR1 DFQATT and CDR2 SNEGSKA (reference sequence). This CDR3 contains 10 residues. DNA of the CDR3: TGTAAAGGGGCAAAAGTTCAAGCTTTCTTT. Amino acid sequence: CKGAKVQAFF.

The chain joins TRBV2 to TRBJ1-1, with D maybe TRBD1 (5 bases). The CDR3 is 15 residues long. With 8 bases removed from V and 1 base from J, the gap between germline ends came to 17 bases. Germline V lookup: CDR1 SNHLY, CDR2 FYNNEI. CDR3 loop: CASSLGRGENTEAFF. The CDR3 coding sequence is TGTGCCAGCTCCCTCGGGAGGGGCGAGAACACTGAAGCTTTCTTT.

The chain joins TRBV28 to TRBJ1-2, with no clear D. The V gene's germline CDR1 is MDHEN and CDR2 SYDVKM. The CDR3 sequence is 17 residues long. Trimming removed 1 base from V and 4 bases from J, with 19 bases in between. Here the CDR3 DNA reads TGTGCCAGCAGTTTATCGGTCGGAGGGATGAATCTCTATGGCTACACCTTC. Its translation: CASSLSVGGMNLYGYTF.

This sequence joins TRBV5-4 and TRBJ1-4; D uncertain. V lost 5 bases and J lost 10, with 12 bases in between. The CDR3 extends over 12 amino acids. Germline V gene lookup returns CDR1 SGHNT and CDR2 YYREEE (reference sequence). CDR3 nucleotide sequence: TGTGCCAGCAGTTTCGGTACGCGAAAACTGTTTTTT. This codes for CASSFGTRKLFF. Using reference TRBV5-4 and TRBJ1-4 for the parts outside the CDR3, the full variable domain is ETGVTQSPTHLIKTRGQQVTLRCSSQSGHNTVSWYQQALGQGPQFIFQYYREEENGRGNFPPRFSGLQFPNYSSELNVNALELDDSALYLCASSFGTRKLFFGSGTQLSVL.

The chain carries TRBV9 and TRBJ2-1; D may be TRBD2 (6 bases). CDR1 is SGDLS and CDR2 is YYNGEE in the germline V gene. V shed 3 bases and J shed 10 bases, with 14 bases lying between them. This CDR3 comprises 13 residues. The CDR3 DNA is TGTGCCAGCAGCGCCCACAAAGCGGGCGAGCAGTTCTTC. Translating it yields CASSAHKAGEQFF.

The chain is built from TRBV7-6 and TRBJ2-7; 9 bases line up with TRBD1. Per the germline V gene, CDR1 is SGHVS and CDR2 is FNYEAQ. V lost 4 bases to trimming and J lost 5 bases; unmatched junction nucleotides: 9. The CDR3 consists of 15 residues. CDR3 coding DNA: TGTGCCAGCAGCTCAACAGGGGGCGGGTTTGACGAGCAGTACTTC. Encoded protein: CASSSTGGGFDEQYF.

The gene calls are TRBV28 and TRBJ1-2; possible D gene TRBD1, 5 bases. V was pared by 2 bases and J by 0 bases, with 10 bases between. This CDR3 contains 15 residues. Germline CDR1 is MDHEN and CDR2 is SYDVKM. The CDR3 DNA sequence: TGTGCCAGCAGTTTAAGTCCGGGGGCTAACTATGGCTACACCTTC. Encoded protein: CASSLSPGANYGYTF.

The rearrangement uses TRBV30 and TRBJ1-5; TRBD1 is a possible D gene (5 bases). This CDR3 is built from 13 residues. V dropped 1 base and J dropped 5 bases, with 9 bases sitting between them. Germline loops: CDR1 GTSNPN, CDR2 SVGIG (reference sequence). The CDR3 region has the DNA TGTGCCTGGAGTGCCCGGGGGGATCAGCCCCAGCATTTT. As protein: CAWSARGDQPQHF.

The V gene is TRBV6-5, the J gene TRBJ1-1, with D tentatively TRBD1 (5 bases). The germline V gene has CDR1 MNHEY and CDR2 SVGAGI. Trimming shortened V by 2 bases and J by 6 bases, and 10 bases separated the two germline ends. The CDR3 runs 13 residues. The CDR3, as DNA: TGTGCCAGCAGTTACAAGCGACAGTCTGAAGCTTTCTTT. Translated: CASSYKRQSEAFF.